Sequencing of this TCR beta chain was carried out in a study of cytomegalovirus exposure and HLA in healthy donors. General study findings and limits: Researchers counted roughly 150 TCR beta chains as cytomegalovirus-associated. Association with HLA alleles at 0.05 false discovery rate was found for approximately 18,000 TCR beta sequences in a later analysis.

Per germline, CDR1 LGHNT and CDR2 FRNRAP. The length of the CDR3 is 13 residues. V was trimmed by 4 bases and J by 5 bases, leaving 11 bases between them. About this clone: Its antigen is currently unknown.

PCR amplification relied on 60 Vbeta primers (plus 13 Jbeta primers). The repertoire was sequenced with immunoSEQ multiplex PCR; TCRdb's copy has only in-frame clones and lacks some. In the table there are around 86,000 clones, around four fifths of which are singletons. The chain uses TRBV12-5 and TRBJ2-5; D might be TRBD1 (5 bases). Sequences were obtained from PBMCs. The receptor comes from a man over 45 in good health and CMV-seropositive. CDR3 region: CASGSGKGETQYF. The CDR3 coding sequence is TGTGCTAGTGGTTCCGGTAAGGGGGAGACCCAGTACTTC.